This T cell receptor (beta chain) originates from a study of blood T cell repertoires in COVID-19. Study-level background: Collection of acute and convalescent COVID-19 samples took place in the United States, Italy and Spain. The analysed material was cDNA or gDNA that came from T cells, B-cell-depleted T cells, or PBMCs.

The CDR3 covers 13 residues. Trimming took off 3 bases at V and 5 bases at J, with 10 bases between the two ends. CDR1 is LGHNA and CDR2 is YNFKEQ in the germline V gene. TCRdb keeps only in-frame clones here, not all; method: immunoSEQ multiplex PCR. The sample includes some 300,000 clones, around 90% of them seen just once. This rearrangement joins TRBV4-2 to TRBJ1-1; no definite D call. This receptor was taken from a woman aged 18-29 years with acute COVID-19. The sample comprised PBMCs or T cells enriched from blood (not recorded which). CDR3 sequence: CASSHVTGTEAFF. DNA of the CDR3: TGTGCCAGCAGCCATGTCACGGGGACTGAAGCTTTCTTT.